The present T cell receptor beta chain was sequenced within a study of CD8 T cells in ankylosing spondylitis. This clonotype came up a few times. The antigen remains unidentified. General study points: Disease-linked clones displayed a CD8+ phenotype and appeared relatively rarely in peripheral blood. Within ankylosing spondylitis blood, a TCR beta motif made up of eight highly homologous variants appeared to be characteristic.

V lost 5 bases and J 5 bases, leaving 18 bases between the germline ends. The CDR3 runs to 16 residues. The germline gives CDR1 SGHTA, CDR2 FQGTGA. TCRdb recomputed calls from the 5' RACE reads with MiXCR, one row per CDR3 protein. The sample includes around 390,000 distinct CDR3 sequences, approximately 20% of them seen just once. The clonotype comes from a male donor with ankylosing spondylitis. V usage is TRBV7-3 and J usage is TRBJ2-2; possible D gene TRBD2, 6 bases. Sequenced sample: blood, either unsorted or a sorted T cell fraction (not recorded which). The CDR3 sequence is CASSPVGRMYTGELFF. The CDR3 DNA reads as TGTGCCAGCAGCCCGGTCGGGAGAATGTATACCGGGGAGCTGTTTTTT.